Below are 21 T cell receptor beta chains sequenced from a single sample in a study of cytomegalovirus exposure and HLA in healthy donors. Primers for the PCR totalled 60 Vbeta and 13 Jbeta. Sequencing was performed with immunoSEQ multiplex PCR; in TCRdb, only in-frame clones are kept and a portion is missing. The data contain about 160,000 clones, around four fifths of them singletons. Sequencing input: PBMCs. The receptors were sampled from a man younger than 35 in good health and CMV-seronegative.

The chain links TRBV5-1 to TRBJ2-3, with TRBD2 matching 8 bases. The CDR3 is made up of 15 amino acids. The germline V gene encodes CDR1 SGHRS and CDR2 YFSETQ. With 4 bases clipped from V and 1 base from J, the junction kept 5 bases outside the gene matches. The CDR3 protein is CASSPGGPGTDTQYF. DNA of the CDR3: TGCGCCAGCAGCCCGGGGGGGCCGGGCACAGATACGCAGTATTTT.

This rearrangement joins TRBV5-4 to TRBJ1-1; D unclear. CDR1 SGHNT and CDR2 YYREEE come from the germline V gene (reference sequence). This CDR3 comprises 15 residues. The V end lost 4 bases, the J end lost 1 base, and 14 bases lay between the germline ends. CDR3 region: CASSPTEPANTEAFF. The CDR3 DNA reads TGTGCCAGCAGCCCTACAGAACCAGCGAACACTGAAGCTTTCTTT.

V usage is TRBV2 and J usage is TRBJ1-1; D may be TRBD1 (5 bases). Between the trimmed V and J ends, which lost 1 base and 12 bases, there was a span of 12 bases. Germline values: CDR1 SNHLY, CDR2 FYNNEI. CDR3 length: 12 residues. CDR3 sequence: CASSEEGPGTFF. CDR3 coding DNA: TGTGCCAGCAGTGAAGAGGGCCCAGGGACTTTCTTT.

The gene calls are TRBV9 and TRBJ1-2, with no clear D. Between the trimmed V and J ends, which lost 0 bases and 0 bases, there was a span of 6 bases. The CDR3 totals 14 residues. Germline V gene lookup returns CDR1 SGDLS and CDR2 YYNGEE. CDR3 in DNA: TGTGCCAGCAGCGTAGACAGTTCTAACTATGGCTACACCTTC. Its translation: CASSVDSSNYGYTF.

Concerning this clone itself: One end of the junction does not line up with germline, which may come from a read error. V is TRBV7-9 and J is TRBJ2-1; 7 bases map to TRBD2. CDR3 size: 15 residues. Looked up from germline, CDR1 is SEHNR and CDR2 is FQNEAQ (reference sequence). The CDR3 sequence: CSSSFPSGSYNEQFF. For the CDR3, the DNA is TGTTCCAGCAGCTTCCCTAGCGGCAGCTACAATGAGCAGTTCTTC.

The gene calls are TRBV2 and TRBJ1-2, with D tentatively TRBD1 (6 bases). This CDR3 region has 12 residues. Per the germline V gene, CDR1 is SNHLY and CDR2 is FYNNEI. Trimming removed 7 bases at V and 4 bases at J, with 10 bases between. CDR3 sequence reads: CASTRGAYGYTF. The CDR3 region has the DNA TGTGCCAGCACCCGGGGGGCCTATGGCTACACCTTC.

The gene calls are TRBV5-1 and TRBJ2-1; 11 nucleotides match TRBD2. The CDR3 loop spans 17 amino acids. Germline V gene data show CDR1 as SGHRS and CDR2 as YFSETQ. The junction had 6 bases not matched to a gene; V was cut back by 0 bases and J by 4 bases. The CDR3 nucleotides are TGCGCCAGCAGCTTGGGCCCTAGCGGGAGGACTTACAATGAGCAGTTCTTC. Translation: CASSLGPSGRTYNEQFF.

The V and J genes are TRBV27 and TRBJ2-5, with D maybe TRBD2 (5 bases). This CDR3 is 15 amino acids long. Trimming took off 3 bases at V and 3 bases at J, with 14 bases between the two ends. Germline V lookup: CDR1 MNHEY, CDR2 SMNVEV (reference sequence). CDR3 coding DNA: TGTGCCAGCAGTTTGAGGACGGGAAGGGAAGAGACCCAGTACTTC. Amino acids: CASSLRTGREETQYF.

The chain links TRBV11-1 to TRBJ2-6; TRBD2 matches at 12 bases. Germline trimming cut 5 bases from V and 3 bases from J; bases unmatched to any gene: 8. Germline CDR1 and CDR2: SGHAT and FQDESV (reference sequence). The CDR3 is 18 residues long. CDR3 sequence (DNA): TGTGCCAGCAGCCCGAGACTAGCGGGAGCCATTGGGGCCAACGTCCTGACTTTC. This codes for CASSPRLAGAIGANVLTF. Drawing the rest from reference TRBV11-1 and TRBJ2-6, the complete variable domain is EAEVAQSPRYKITEKSQAVAFWCDPISGHATLYWYRQILGQGPELLVQFQDESVVDDSQLPKDRFSAERLKGVDSTLKIQPAELGDSAMYLCASSPRLAGAIGANVLTFGAGSRLTVL.

CDR3 region: CASSLARGATGGLSETQYF. The CDR3 nucleotides read TGTGCCAGCAGCTTAGCAAGGGGGGCGACAGGGGGTCTGAGCGAGACCCAGTACTTC. The chain uses TRBV7-2 and TRBJ2-5, with 9 bases fitting TRBD1. This CDR3 region has 19 residues. Germline CDR1 reads SGHTA; CDR2 reads FQGNSA. V lost 0 bases, J lost 5 bases, and 16 bases stayed unmatched.

The chain joins TRBV5-4 to TRBJ2-7, with 7 bases that match TRBD2. CDR1 is SGHNT and CDR2 is YYREEE in the germline V gene (reference sequence). V lost 0 bases and J lost 3; bases outside the gene matches: 0. The CDR3 covers 13 residues. This CDR3 is CASSLASGYEQYF. In DNA form, the CDR3 reads TGTGCCAGCAGCTTGGCTAGCGGCTACGAGCAGTACTTC.

The chain employs TRBV5-3 and TRBJ2-1; TRBD2 might be the D (5 bases). TRBV5-3 is an ORF, with its function uncertain. Trimming shortened V by 1 base and J by 8 bases, and 22 bases separated the two germline ends. This CDR3 comprises 17 residues. The CDR3, as DNA: TGTGCCAGAAGCTTGTTTCGGGGAGTAAAAAACTATGATGAGCAGTTCTTC. Translating gives CARSLFRGVKNYDEQFF.

The chain links TRBV5-6 to TRBJ2-5; 7 positions agree with TRBD1. Germline V lookup: CDR1 SGHDT, CDR2 YYEEEE. J gave up 1 base and V 4 bases, and 7 bases lay outside the gene matches. The CDR3 runs 15 residues. The CDR3 nucleotides read TGTGCCAGCAGCCCCGGACAGGAGATCCAAGAGACCCAGTACTTC. Translation: CASSPGQEIQETQYF.

The chain links TRBV28 to TRBJ1-2; D unresolved. The CDR3 extends over 11 amino acids. Germline V gene sequence: CDR1 MDHEN, CDR2 SYDVKM. V lost 3 bases to trimming and J lost 8 bases, with 7 bases between them. In DNA form, the CDR3 reads TGTGCCAGCAGTTTTTCCGGGGGCTACACCTTC. It specifies CASSFSGGYTF.

This chain links TRBV4-3 with TRBJ2-5, with 7 bases lining up with TRBD1. The J call may be faulty, since TRBJ2-7 better matches the DNA end. Germline CDR1 is LGHNA and CDR2 is YSLEER. This CDR3 spans 15 amino acids. CDR3 protein: CASSISRDSLYEQYF. The CDR3 DNA reads as TGCGCCAGCAGCATCAGCCGGGACAGCCTATACGAGCAGTACTTC.

This clone was counted a few times. V and J are TRBV19 and TRBJ1-4; D might be TRBD1 (5 bases). V dropped 3 bases and J dropped 4 bases, with 6 bases sitting between them. This CDR3 spans 13 amino acids. In germline, CDR1 is LNHDA, CDR2 SQIVND (reference sequence). This CDR3 reads CASSMGLNEKLFF. CDR3 DNA: TGTGCCAGTAGTATGGGGCTTAATGAAAAACTGTTTTTT.

The chain carries TRBV2 and TRBJ2-5; a weak D match, TRBD1 (6 bases). The germline V and J ends were trimmed by 4 bases and 3 bases, with 6 bases remaining between them. The CDR3 has 12 residues. CDR1 SNHLY and CDR2 FYNNEI come from the germline V gene. The CDR3 protein is CASSGQEETQYF. CDR3 sequence (DNA): TGTGCCAGCAGTGGACAGGAAGAGACCCAGTACTTC. Full variable domain (missing parts from reference TRBV2 and TRBJ2-5): EPEVTQTPSHQVTQMGQEVILRCVPISNHLYFYWYRQILGQKVEFLVSFYNNEISEKSEIFDDQFSVERPDGSNFTLKIRSTKLEDSAMYFCASSGQEETQYFGPGTRLLVL.

This rearrangement joins TRBV9 to TRBJ2-7; TRBD2 matches at 12 bases. Per germline, CDR1 SGDLS and CDR2 YYNGEE. J lost 8 bases, V lost 0 bases, and 9 bases had no gene match. The CDR3 sequence is 16 residues long. The CDR3 loop reads CASSVGPRLAGGKQYF. The DNA of the CDR3 is TGTGCCAGCAGCGTAGGGCCTCGTCTAGCGGGGGGGAAGCAGTACTTC. Drawing the rest from reference TRBV9 and TRBJ2-7, the complete variable domain is DSGVTQTPKHLITATGQRVTLRCSPRSGDLSVYWYQQSLDQGLQFLIQYYNGEERAKGNILERFSAQQFPDLHSELNLSSLELGDSALYFCASSVGPRLAGGKQYFGPGTRLTVT.

This clone showed up just once. This chain connects TRBV4-1 to TRBJ1-1, with unresolved D. CDR1 is MGHRA and CDR2 is YSYEKL in the germline V gene. The CDR3 has 13 amino acids. Trimming shortened V by 2 bases and J by 4 bases, and 8 bases separated the two germline ends. The DNA for the CDR3 is TGCGCCAGCAGCCAACTTCAGGCCACTGAAGCTTTCTTT. Translating it yields CASSQLQATEAFF.

The rearrangement uses TRBV28 and TRBJ1-5, with D possibly TRBD1 on 5 matching bases. The CDR3 extends over 16 amino acids. The germline V gene has CDR1 MDHEN and CDR2 SYDVKM. Deletions cut 7 bases from V and 3 bases from J, with 19 bases between. In nucleotides, the CDR3 is TGTGCCAGCACCCCGGCGGGGCAGGGTGTCAATCAGCCCCAGCATTTT. Translating it yields CASTPAGQGVNQPQHF.

The chain combines TRBV5-1 with TRBJ2-5, with TRBD2 matching 7 bases. Gene TRBJ2-7 matches the end of the DNA better, so the J call may be wrong. CDR3 size: 13 residues. From germline, CDR1 is SGHRS and CDR2 YFSETQ. The CDR3 DNA reads TGCGCCAGCAGCCTTGGGGGAGGGCCCGAGCAGTACTTC. Translated, it gives CASSLGGGPEQYF.